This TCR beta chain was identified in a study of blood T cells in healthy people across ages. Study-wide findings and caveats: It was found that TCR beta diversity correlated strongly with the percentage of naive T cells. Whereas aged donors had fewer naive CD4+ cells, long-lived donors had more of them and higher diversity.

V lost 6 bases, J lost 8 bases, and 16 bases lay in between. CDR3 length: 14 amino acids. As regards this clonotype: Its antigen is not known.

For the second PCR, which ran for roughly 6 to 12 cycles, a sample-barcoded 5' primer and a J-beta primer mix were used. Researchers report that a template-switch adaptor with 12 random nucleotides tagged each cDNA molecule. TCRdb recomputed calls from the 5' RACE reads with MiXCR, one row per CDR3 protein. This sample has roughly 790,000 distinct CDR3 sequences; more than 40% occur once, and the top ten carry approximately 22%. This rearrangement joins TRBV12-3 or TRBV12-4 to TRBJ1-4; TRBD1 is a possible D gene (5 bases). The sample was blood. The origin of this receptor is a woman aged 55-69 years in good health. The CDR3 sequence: CASSPGRALEKLFF. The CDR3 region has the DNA TGTGCCAGCAGCCCGGGACGGGCATTGGAAAAACTGTTTTTT.